This T cell receptor beta chain originates from a study of blood T cell repertoires in COVID-19. Study at large: COVID-19 samples collected from the United States, Italy and Spain covered acute and convalescent phases.

In the authors' methods: Reference gene primer amplification yielded estimated nucleated cell counts. Libraries were prepared by immunoSEQ multiplex PCR; TCRdb keeps only in-frame clonotypes and omits some of them. The V and J calls and clone size are taken from that table; D and trimming were inferred from the DNA. The repertoire holds roughly 340,000 clones, 75% to 90% seen once, with about 1% in the top ten. Recruits, aged about 18 to 95 years, lived in 25 or so US areas. Recovered status applied to Cohort 3 donors who had two consecutive negative PCRs. It also applied to those with clearance or with symptom resolution. The V and J ends lost 6 bases and 1 base, in that order; junction bases with no gene match: 9. The CDR3 extends over 17 amino acids. The germline V gene has CDR1 SGDLS and CDR2 YYNGEE.

The receptor was isolated from a man aged 18 to 30 who had recovered from COVID-19. The sample taken for sequencing was PBMCs or T cells enriched from blood (not recorded which). This chain joins TRBV9 and TRBJ2-6; 8 nucleotides match TRBD1. The CDR3 region has the DNA TGTGCCAGCACACCGACAGGGGTATTATCTGGGGCCAACGTCCTGACTTTC. It specifies CASTPTGVLSGANVLTF.